What follows describes a single T cell receptor (beta chain). Its cognate antigen is unknown. This entry is derived from a study of cytomegalovirus exposure and HLA in healthy donors. Study details: Caucasian-associated ancestry cluster membership applied to under 85% of approximately 420 genotyped donors. Findings and limits, study-wide: Researchers catalogued roughly 170 TCR beta chains as cytomegalovirus-associated. A later analysis revealed that TCR association rates differed between HLA loci, peaking at DRB1 and bottoming out at HLA-C.

The PCR contained 60 Vbeta and 13 Jbeta primers. Profiled with immunoSEQ multiplex PCR; TCRdb holds only in-frame clones, not every one. The sample lists approximately 76,000 clones; roughly 63% were seen once. Germline lookup yields CDR1 LNHDA and CDR2 SQIVND (reference sequence). V lost 3 bases and J 0 bases, leaving 7 bases between the germline ends. The CDR3 totals 14 residues. The TCR originated in a man aged 25-45 years in good health and CMV-seropositive. The sequencing sample was made of PBMCs. The rearrangement uses TRBV19 and TRBJ2-3, with D tentatively TRBD2 (5 bases). Here the CDR3 DNA reads TGTGCCAGTAGTATGCAGCGGAGCACAGATACGCAGTATTTT. Its translation: CASSMQRSTDTQYF.